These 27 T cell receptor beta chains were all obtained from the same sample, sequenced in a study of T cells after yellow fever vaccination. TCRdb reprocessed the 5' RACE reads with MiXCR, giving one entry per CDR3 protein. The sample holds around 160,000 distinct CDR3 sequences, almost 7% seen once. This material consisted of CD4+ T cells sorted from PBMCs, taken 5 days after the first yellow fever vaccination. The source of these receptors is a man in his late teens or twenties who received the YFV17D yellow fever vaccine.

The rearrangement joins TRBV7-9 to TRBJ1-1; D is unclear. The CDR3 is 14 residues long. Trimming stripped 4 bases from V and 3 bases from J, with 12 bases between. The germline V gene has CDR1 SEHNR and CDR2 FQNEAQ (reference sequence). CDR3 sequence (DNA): TGTGCCAGCAGCTGGAGGGTGGTTGACACTGAAGCTTTCTTT. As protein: CASSWRVVDTEAFF. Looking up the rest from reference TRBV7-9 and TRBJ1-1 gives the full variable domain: DTGVSQNPRHKITKRGQNVTFRCDPISEHNRLYWYRQTLGQGPEFLTYFQNEAQLEKSRLLSDRFSAERPKGSFSTLEIQRTEQGDSAMYLCASSWRVVDTEAFFGQGTRLTVV.

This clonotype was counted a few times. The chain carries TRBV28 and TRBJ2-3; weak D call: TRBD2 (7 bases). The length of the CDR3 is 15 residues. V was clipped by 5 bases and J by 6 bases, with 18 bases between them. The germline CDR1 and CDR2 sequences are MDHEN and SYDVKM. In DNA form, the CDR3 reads TGTGCCAGCAGTGGGGTGGCGGGGGCCTTGGATACGCAGTATTTT. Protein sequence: CASSGVAGALDTQYF. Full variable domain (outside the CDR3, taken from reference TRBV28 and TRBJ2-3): DVKVTQSSRYLVKRTGEKVFLECVQDMDHENMFWYRQDPGLGLRLIYFSYDVKMKEKGDIPEGYSVSREKKERFSLILESASTNQTSMYLCASSGVAGALDTQYFGPGTRLTVL.

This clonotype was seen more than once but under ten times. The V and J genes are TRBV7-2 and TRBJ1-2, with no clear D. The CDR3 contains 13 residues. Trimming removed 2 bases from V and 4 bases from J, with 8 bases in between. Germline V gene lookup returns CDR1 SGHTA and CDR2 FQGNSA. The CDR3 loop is CASSLNAGYGYTF. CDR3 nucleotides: TGTGCCAGCAGCTTAAACGCAGGCTATGGCTACACCTTC.

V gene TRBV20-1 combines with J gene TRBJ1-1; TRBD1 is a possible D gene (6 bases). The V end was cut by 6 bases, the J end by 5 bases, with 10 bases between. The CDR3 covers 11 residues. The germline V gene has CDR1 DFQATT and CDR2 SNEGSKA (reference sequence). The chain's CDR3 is CSAKGGTEAFF. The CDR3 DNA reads TGCAGTGCCAAAGGGGGGACTGAAGCTTTCTTT.

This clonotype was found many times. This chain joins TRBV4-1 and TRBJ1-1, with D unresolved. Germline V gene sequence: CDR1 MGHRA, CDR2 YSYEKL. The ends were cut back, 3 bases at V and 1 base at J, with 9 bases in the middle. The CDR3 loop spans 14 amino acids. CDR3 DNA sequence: TGCGCCAGCAGCCACCCGGCCCGGAACACTGAAGCTTTCTTT. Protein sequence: CASSHPARNTEAFF.

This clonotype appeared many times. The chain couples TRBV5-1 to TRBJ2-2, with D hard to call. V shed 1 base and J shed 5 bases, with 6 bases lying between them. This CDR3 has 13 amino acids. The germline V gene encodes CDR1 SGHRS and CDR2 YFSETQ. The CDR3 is CASSLTVTGELFF. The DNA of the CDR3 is TGCGCCAGCAGCTTGACCGTGACCGGGGAGCTGTTTTTT.

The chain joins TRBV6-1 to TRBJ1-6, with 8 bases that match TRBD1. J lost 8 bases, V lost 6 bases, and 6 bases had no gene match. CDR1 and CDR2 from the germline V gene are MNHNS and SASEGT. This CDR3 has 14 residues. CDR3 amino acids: CASSVRQGHSPLHF. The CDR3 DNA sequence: TGTGCCAGCAGCGTTCGACAGGGGCATTCACCCCTCCACTTT.

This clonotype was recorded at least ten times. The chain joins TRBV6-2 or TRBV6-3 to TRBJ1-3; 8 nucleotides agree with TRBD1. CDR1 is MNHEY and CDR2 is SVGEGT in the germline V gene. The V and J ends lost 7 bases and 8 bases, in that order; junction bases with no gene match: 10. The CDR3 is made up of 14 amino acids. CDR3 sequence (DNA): TGTGCCAGCATCCACAGACTGACAGGGGACACCATATATTTT. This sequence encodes CASIHRLTGDTIYF.

CDR3 nucleotides: TGTGCCAGCAGCTCCTCAGGGAGTGAAAAACTGTTTTTT. Protein: CASSSSGSEKLFF. The chain couples TRBV7-9 to TRBJ1-4; perhaps TRBD1 as D (5 bases). In germline, CDR1 is SEHNR, CDR2 FQNEAQ (reference sequence). Trimming removed 4 bases from V and 7 bases from J, with 10 bases in between. The length of the CDR3 is 13 residues.

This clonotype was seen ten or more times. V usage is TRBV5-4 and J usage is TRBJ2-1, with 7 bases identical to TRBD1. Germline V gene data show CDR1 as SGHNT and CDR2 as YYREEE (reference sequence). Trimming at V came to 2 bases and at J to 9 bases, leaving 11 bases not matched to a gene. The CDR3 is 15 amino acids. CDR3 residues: CASSLVQGNAGEQFF. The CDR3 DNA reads TGTGCCAGCAGCTTAGTACAGGGGAATGCCGGTGAGCAGTTCTTC.

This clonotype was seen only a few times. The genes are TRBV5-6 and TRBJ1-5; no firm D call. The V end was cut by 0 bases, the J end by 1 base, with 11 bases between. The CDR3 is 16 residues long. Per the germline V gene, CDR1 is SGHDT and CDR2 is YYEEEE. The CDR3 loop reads CASSLEGGRSNQPQHF. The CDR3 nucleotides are TGTGCCAGCAGCTTGGAAGGTGGACGGAGCAATCAGCCCCAGCATTTT.

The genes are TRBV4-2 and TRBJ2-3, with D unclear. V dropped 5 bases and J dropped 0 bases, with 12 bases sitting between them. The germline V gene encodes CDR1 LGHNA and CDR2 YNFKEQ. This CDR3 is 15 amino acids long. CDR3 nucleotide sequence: TGTGCCAGCAGCTATGAAAATCTTAGCACAGATACGCAGTATTTT. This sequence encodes CASSYENLSTDTQYF.

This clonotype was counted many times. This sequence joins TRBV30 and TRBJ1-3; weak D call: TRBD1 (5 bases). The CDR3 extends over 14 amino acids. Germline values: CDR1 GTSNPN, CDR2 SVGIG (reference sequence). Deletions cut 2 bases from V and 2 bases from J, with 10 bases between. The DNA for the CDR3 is TGTGCCTGGAGTCAGGGAGGAGCTGGAAACACCATATATTTT. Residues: CAWSQGGAGNTIYF. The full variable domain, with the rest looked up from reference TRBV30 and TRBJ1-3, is SQTIHQWPATLVQPVGSPLSLECTVEGTSNPNLYWYRQAAGRGLQLLFYSVGIGQISSEVPQNLSASRPQDRQFILSSKKLLLSDSGFYLCAWSQGGAGNTIYFGEGSWLTVV.

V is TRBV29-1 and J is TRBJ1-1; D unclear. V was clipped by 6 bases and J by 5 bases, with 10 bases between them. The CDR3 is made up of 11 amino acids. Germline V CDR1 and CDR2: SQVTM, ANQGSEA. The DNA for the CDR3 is TGCAGCGTGAACCCCAGGACTGAAGCTTTCTTT. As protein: CSVNPRTEAFF. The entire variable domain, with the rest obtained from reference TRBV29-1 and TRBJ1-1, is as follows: SAVISQKPSRDICQRGTSLTIQCQVDSQVTMMFWYRQQPGQSLTLIATANQGSEATYESGFVIDKFPISRPNLTFSTLTVSNMSPEDSSIYLCSVNPRTEAFFGQGTRLTVV.

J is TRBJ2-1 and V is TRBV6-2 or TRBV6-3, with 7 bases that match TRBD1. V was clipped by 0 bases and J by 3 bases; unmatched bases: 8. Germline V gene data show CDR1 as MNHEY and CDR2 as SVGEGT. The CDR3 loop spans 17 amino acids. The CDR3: CASSYSIRGQIYNEQFF. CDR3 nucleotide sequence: TGTGCCAGCAGTTACTCGATAAGGGGGCAAATCTACAATGAGCAGTTCTTC.

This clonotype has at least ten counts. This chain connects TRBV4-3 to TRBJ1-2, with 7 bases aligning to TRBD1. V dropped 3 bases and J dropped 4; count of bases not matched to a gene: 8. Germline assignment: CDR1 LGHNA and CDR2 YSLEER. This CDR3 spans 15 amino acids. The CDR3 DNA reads TGCGCCAGCAGCCAGACCAGGGGGAAAGCCTATGGCTACACCTTC. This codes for CASSQTRGKAYGYTF.

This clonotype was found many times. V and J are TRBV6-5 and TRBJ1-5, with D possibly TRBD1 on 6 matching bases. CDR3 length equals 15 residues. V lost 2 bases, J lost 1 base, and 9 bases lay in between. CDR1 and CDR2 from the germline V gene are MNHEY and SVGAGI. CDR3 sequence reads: CASSYGGGSNQPQHF. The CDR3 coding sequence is TGTGCCAGCAGTTACGGGGGGGGCAGCAATCAGCCCCAGCATTTT.

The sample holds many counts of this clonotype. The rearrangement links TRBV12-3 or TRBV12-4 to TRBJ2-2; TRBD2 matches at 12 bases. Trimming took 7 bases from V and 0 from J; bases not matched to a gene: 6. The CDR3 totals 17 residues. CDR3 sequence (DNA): TGTGCCAGCATCACGACTAGCGGGGGAACGAACACCGGGGAGCTGTTTTTT. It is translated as CASITTSGGTNTGELFF.

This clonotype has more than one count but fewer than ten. In DNA, the CDR3 is TGTGCCAGCTCCCCCAGCGGGGGGGACGGAGAGACCCAGTACTTC. It is translated as CASSPSGGDGETQYF. The V and J genes are TRBV18 and TRBJ2-5; 10 bases map to TRBD2. Germline V gene sequence: CDR1 KGHSH, CDR2 LQKENI. The CDR3 is 15 amino acids. Losses at the gene ends were 6 bases for V and 4 bases for J; bases not matched to a gene: 8.

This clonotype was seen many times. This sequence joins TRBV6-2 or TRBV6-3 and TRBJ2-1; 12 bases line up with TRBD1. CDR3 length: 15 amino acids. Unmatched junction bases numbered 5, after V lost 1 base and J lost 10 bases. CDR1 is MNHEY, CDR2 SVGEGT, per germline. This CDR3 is CASSYLGQGAQEQFF. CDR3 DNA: TGTGCCAGCAGTTACTTGGGACAGGGGGCTCAAGAGCAGTTCTTC.

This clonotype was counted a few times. The CDR3 loop reads CASSPSSGRQETQYF. CDR3 nucleotides: TGTGCCAGCAGCCCTTCGTCCGGGAGGCAAGAGACCCAGTACTTC. This chain connects TRBV7-3 to TRBJ2-5; 7 positions match TRBD2. The CDR3 spans 15 residues. Germline assignment: CDR1 SGHTA and CDR2 FQGTGA. V trimming: 5 bases; J trimming: 2 bases; junction bases outside the gene matches: 8. Using reference TRBV7-3 and TRBJ2-5 for the parts outside the CDR3, the full variable domain is GAGVSQTPSNKVTEKGKYVELRCDPISGHTALYWYRQSLGQGPEFLIYFQGTGAADDSGLPNDRFFAVRPEGSVSTLKIQRTERGDSAVYLCASSPSSGRQETQYFGPGTRLLVL.

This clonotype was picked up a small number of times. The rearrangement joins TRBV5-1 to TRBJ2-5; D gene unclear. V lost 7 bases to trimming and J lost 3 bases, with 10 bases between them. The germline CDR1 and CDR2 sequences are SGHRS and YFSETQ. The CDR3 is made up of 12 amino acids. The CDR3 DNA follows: TGCGCCAGCCCCTATATTGAAGAGACCCAGTACTTC. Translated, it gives CASPYIEETQYF.

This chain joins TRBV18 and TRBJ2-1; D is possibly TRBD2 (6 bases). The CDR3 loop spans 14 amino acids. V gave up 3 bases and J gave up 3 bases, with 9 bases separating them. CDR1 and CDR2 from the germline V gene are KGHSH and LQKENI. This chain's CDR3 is CASSPTRGYNEQFF. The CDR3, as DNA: TGTGCCAGCTCACCGACTAGAGGCTACAATGAGCAGTTCTTC.

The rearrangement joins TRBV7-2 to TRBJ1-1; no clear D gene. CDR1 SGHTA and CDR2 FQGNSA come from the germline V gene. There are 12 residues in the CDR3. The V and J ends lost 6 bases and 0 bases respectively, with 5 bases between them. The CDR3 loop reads CASSSMNTEAFF. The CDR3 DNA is TGTGCCAGCAGTTCCATGAACACTGAAGCTTTCTTT.

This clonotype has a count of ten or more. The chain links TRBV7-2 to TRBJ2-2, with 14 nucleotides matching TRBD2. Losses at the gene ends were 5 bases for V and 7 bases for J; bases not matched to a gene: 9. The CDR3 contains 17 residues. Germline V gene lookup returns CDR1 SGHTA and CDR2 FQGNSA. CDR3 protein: CASSQTSGGAMIGELFF. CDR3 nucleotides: TGTGCCAGCAGCCAGACTAGCGGGGGGGCGATGATCGGGGAGCTGTTTTTT. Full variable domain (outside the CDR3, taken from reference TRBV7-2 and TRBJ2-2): GAGVSQSPSNKVTEKGKDVELRCDPISGHTALYWYRQSLGQGLEFLIYFQGNSAPDKSGLPSDRFSAERTGGSVSTLTIQRTQQEDSAVYLCASSQTSGGAMIGELFFGEGSRLTVL.

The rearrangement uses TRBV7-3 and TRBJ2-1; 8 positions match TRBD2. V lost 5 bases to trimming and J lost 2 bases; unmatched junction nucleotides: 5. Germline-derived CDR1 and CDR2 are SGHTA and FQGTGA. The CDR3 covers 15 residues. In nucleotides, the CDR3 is TGTGCCAGCAGCGACTACGGGGGGGCCTACAATGAGCAGTTCTTC. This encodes CASSDYGGAYNEQFF.

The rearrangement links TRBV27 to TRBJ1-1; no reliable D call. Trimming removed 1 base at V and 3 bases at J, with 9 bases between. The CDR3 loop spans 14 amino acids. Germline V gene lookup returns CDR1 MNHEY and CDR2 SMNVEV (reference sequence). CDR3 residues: CASSLYRTYTEAFF. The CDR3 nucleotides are TGTGCCAGCAGTTTATATCGGACCTACACTGAAGCTTTCTTT.